This T cell receptor (beta chain) was retrieved from a study of regulatory T cells in long-lasting Graves disease. Study-wide results and caveats: Reduced TCR diversity was observed in persistent Graves' patients versus newly diagnosed patients.

This clonotype was detected many times. What it binds is not known. Assembly of TCR beta libraries relied on iRepertoire HTBI primers together with Arm-PCR of CDR3 regions. TCRdb re-called the multiplex PCR reads through MiXCR, storing one row per CDR3 protein. The data hold 400,000 to 550,000 distinct CDR3 sequences, with 15% observed a single time. The germline gives CDR1 ENHRY, CDR2 SYGVKD. The CDR3 spans 16 residues. Losses at the gene ends were 5 bases for V and 9 bases for J; bases not matched to a gene: 12. Time point noted: newly diagnosed GD, antithyroid drugs for less than 3 months. RNA extracted from PBMCs served as the sequencing template. Those enrolled as patients came out of an endocrinology department in Xi'an, China. This same sample was also taken into another study, of T cells in Graves' hyperthyroidism and ophthalmopathy. That report adds: The study used the HTBI primer set for a first-round RT-PCR of the TCR CDR3.

The sequence came from a young woman with Graves disease. The genes are TRBV10-3 and TRBJ2-1, with 11 bases aligning to TRBD1. The sequences come from peripheral blood mononuclear cells (PBMCs), collected at new diagnosis, from a patient treated with antithyroid drugs. In DNA, the CDR3 is TGTGCCATCAGTACAGACTCCGGGACAGGGGGAGGTGAGCAGTTCTTC. Protein sequence: CAISTDSGTGGGEQFF.